This T cell receptor beta chain was captured by sequencing in a study of blood T cell repertoires in COVID-19. Trimming pared 6 bases from V and 1 base from J, leaving 10 bases between. The length of the CDR3 is 14 residues. Germline V gene data show CDR1 as MNHEY and CDR2 as SMNVEV (reference sequence). The table came from immunoSEQ multiplex PCR; TCRdb's copy has only in-frame clones and leaves some out. The sample records 150,000 to 200,000 clones, less than 85% being singletons. The rearrangement links TRBV27 to TRBJ2-4; no clear D gene. The receptor was isolated from a man aged 50 to 59 who had recovered from COVID-19. Sequencing input: PBMCs or T cells enriched from blood (not recorded which). CDR3 DNA: TGTGCCAGCAGCCGAGGTACTGCCAAAAACATTCAGTACTTC. Translated: CASSRGTAKNIQYF.